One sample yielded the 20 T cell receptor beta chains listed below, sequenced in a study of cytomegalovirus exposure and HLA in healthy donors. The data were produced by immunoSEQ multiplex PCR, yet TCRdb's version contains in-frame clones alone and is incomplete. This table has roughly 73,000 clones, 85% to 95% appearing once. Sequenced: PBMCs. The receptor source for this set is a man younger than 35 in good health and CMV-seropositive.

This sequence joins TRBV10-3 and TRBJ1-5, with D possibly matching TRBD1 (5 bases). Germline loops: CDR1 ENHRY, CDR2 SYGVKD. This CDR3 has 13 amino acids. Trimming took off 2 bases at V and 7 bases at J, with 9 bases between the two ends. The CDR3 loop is CAISEGGFQPQHF. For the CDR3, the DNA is TGTGCCATCAGTGAGGGGGGGTTCCAGCCCCAGCATTTT.

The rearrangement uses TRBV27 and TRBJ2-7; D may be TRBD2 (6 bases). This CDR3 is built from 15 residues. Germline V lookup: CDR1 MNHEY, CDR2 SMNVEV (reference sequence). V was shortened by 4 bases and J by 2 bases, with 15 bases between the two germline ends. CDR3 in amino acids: CASSSSGLYPYEQYF. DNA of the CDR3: TGTGCCAGCAGTTCCTCGGGACTGTATCCCTACGAGCAGTACTTC.

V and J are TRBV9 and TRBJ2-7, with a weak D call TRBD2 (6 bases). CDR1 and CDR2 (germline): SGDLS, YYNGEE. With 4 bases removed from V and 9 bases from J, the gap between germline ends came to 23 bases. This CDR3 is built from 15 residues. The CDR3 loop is CASSPRGGGAKGQYF. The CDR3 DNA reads TGTGCCAGCAGCCCCCGGGGCGGCGGGGCTAAGGGGCAGTACTTC.

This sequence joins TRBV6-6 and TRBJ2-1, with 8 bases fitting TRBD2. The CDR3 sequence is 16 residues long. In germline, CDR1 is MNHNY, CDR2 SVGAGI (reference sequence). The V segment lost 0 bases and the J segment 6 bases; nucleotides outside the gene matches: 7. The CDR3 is CASSYSSGSGGNEQFF. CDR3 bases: TGTGCCAGCAGTTACTCGAGCGGGAGCGGCGGCAATGAGCAGTTCTTC.

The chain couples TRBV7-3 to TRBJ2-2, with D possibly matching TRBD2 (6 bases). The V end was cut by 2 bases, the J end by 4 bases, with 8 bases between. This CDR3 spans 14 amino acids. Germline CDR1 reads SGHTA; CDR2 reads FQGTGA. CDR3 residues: CASSLGGITGELFF. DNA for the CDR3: TGTGCCAGCAGCTTAGGAGGGATCACCGGGGAGCTGTTTTTT.

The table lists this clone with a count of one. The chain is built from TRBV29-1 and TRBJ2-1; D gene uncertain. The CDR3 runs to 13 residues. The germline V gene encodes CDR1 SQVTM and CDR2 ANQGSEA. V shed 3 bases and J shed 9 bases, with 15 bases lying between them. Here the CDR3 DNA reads TGCAGCGTTGAGCAGGTTACCCCCATTGAGCAGTTCTTC. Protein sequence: CSVEQVTPIEQFF.

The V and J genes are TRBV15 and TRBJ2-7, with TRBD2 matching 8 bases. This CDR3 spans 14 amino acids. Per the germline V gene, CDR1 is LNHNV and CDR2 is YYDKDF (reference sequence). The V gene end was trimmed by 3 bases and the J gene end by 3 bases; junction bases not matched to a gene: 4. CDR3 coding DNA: TGTGCCACCAGCAGTAGCGGGAAAAACTACGAGCAGTACTTC. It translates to CATSSSGKNYEQYF.

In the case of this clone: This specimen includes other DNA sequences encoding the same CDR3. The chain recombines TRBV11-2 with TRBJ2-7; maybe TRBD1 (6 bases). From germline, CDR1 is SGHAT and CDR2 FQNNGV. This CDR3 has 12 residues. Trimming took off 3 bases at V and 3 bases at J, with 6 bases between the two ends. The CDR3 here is CASSLDSYEQYF. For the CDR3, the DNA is TGTGCCAGCAGCTTGGACAGCTACGAGCAGTACTTC.

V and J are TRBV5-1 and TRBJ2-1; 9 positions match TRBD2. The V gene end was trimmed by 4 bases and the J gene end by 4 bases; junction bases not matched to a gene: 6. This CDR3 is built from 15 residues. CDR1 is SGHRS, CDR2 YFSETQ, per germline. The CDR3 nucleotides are TGCGCCAGCAGCCCCGGGACTAGCTGGTACAATGAGCAGTTCTTC. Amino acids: CASSPGTSWYNEQFF.

The CDR3, as DNA: TGTGCTAGTGGTTTGGCACAGAACACTGAAGCTTTCTTT. This sequence encodes CASGLAQNTEAFF. The chain is built from TRBV12-5 and TRBJ1-1; D unresolved. Looked up from germline, CDR1 is LGHNT and CDR2 is FRNRAP. The CDR3 loop spans 13 amino acids. V shed 1 base and J shed 1 base, with 4 bases lying between them.

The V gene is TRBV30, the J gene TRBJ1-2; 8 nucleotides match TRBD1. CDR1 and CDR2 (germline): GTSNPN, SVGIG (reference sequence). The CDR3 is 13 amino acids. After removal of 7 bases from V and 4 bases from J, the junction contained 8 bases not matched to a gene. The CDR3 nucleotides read TGTGCCTTTTCCCAGGGGGCGGGCTATGGCTACACCTTC. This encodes CAFSQGAGYGYTF.

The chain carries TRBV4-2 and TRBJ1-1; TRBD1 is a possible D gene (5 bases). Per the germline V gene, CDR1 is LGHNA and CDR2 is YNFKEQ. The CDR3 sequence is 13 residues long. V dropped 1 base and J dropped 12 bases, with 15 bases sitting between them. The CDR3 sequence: CASSQGEGRRTFF. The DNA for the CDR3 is TGTGCCAGCAGCCAAGGGGAGGGGAGAAGGACTTTCTTT.

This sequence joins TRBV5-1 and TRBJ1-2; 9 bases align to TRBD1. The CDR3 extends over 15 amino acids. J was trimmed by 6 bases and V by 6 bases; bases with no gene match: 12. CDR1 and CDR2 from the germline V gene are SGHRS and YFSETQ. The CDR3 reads CASKVSQGATDGYTF. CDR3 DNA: TGCGCCAGCAAAGTTTCACAGGGGGCGACTGATGGCTACACCTTC.

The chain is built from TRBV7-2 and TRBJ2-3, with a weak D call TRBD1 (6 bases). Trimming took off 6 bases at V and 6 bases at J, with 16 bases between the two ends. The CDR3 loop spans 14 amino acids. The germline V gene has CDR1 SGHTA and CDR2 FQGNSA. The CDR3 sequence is CASRGTNAGDTQYF. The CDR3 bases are TGTGCCAGCAGGGGGACAAACGCCGGGGATACGCAGTATTTT.

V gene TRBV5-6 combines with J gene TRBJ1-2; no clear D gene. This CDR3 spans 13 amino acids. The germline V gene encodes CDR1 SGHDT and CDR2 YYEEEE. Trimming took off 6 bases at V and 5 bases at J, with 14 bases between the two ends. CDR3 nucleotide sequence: TGTGCCAGCATTCGAGGTTTCTCTTATGGCTACACCTTC. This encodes CASIRGFSYGYTF.

In DNA, the CDR3 is TGTGCCAGCAGTCGTCTTTTCTACGAGCAGTACTTC. Protein: CASSRLFYEQYF. The rearrangement links TRBV6-6 to TRBJ2-7; D not resolved. This CDR3 has 12 residues. Germline lookup yields CDR1 MNHNY and CDR2 SVGAGI (reference sequence). The V end lost 5 bases, the J end lost 3 bases, and 8 bases lay between the germline ends.

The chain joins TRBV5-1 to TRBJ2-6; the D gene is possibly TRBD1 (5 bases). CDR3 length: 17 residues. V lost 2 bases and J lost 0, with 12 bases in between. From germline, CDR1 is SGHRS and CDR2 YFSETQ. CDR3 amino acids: CASSLTTADSGANVLTF. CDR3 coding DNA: TGCGCCAGCAGCTTAACGACAGCAGACTCTGGGGCCAACGTCCTGACTTTC.

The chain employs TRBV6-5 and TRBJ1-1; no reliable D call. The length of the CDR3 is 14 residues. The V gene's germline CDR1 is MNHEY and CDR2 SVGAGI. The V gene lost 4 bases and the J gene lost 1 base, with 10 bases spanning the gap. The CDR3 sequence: CASSSGSENTEAFF. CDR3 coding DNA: TGTGCCAGCAGTTCCGGCAGCGAGAACACTGAAGCTTTCTTT.

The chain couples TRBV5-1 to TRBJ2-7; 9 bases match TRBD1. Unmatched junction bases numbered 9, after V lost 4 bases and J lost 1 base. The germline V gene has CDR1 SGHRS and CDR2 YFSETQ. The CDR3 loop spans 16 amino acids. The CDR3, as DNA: TGCGCCAGCAGCCAATCGGTCGGGACAGGGTCCTACGAGCAGTACTTC. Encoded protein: CASSQSVGTGSYEQYF.

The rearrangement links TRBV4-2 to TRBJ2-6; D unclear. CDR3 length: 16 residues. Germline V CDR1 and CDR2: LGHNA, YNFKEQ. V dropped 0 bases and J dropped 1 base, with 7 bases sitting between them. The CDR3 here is CASSQETLSGANVLTF. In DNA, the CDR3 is TGTGCCAGCAGCCAAGAAACACTATCTGGGGCCAACGTCCTGACTTTC.